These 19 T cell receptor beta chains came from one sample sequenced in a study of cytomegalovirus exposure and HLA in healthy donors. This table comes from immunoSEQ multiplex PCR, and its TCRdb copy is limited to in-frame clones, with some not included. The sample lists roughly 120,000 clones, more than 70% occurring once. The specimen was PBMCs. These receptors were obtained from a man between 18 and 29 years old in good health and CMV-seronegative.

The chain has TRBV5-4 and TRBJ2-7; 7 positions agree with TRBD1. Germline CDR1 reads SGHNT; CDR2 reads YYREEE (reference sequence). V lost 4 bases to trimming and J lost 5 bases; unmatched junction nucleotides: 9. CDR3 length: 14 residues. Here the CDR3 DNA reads TGTGCCAGCAGCCACAACGACAGGGTGCACGAGCAGTACTTC. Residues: CASSHNDRVHEQYF.

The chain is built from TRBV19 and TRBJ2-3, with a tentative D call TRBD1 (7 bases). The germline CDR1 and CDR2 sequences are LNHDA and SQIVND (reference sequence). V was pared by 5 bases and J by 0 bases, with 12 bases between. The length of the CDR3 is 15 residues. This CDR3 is CASSGGTASTDTQYF. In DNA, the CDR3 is TGTGCCAGTAGTGGGGGGACAGCTAGCACAGATACGCAGTATTTT.

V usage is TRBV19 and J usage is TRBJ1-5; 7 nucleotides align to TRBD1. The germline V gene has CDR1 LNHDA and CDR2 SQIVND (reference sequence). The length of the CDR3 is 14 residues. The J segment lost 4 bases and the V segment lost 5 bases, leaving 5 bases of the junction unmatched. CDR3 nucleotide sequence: TGTGCCAGTAGTCCCCTGACAGGGAATCAGCCCCAGCATTTT. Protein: CASSPLTGNQPQHF.

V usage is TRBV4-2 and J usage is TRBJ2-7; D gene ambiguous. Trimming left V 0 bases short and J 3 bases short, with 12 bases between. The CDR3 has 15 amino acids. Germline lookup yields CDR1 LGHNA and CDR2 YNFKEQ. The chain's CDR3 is CASSQDRDTHYEQYF. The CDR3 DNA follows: TGTGCCAGCAGCCAAGATCGAGACACACACTACGAGCAGTACTTC.

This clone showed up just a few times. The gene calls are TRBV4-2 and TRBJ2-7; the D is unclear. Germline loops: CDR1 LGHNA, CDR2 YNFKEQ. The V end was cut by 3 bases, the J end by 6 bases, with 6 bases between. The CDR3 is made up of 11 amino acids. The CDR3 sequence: CASSQWLEQYF. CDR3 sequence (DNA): TGTGCCAGCAGCCAGTGGCTCGAGCAGTACTTC.

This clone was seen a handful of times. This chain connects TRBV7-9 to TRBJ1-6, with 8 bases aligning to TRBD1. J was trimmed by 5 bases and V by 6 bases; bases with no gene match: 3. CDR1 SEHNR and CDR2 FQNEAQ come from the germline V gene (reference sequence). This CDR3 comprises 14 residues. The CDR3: CASSQTGDNSPLHF. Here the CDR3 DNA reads TGTGCCAGCAGTCAGACAGGGGATAATTCACCCCTCCACTTT.

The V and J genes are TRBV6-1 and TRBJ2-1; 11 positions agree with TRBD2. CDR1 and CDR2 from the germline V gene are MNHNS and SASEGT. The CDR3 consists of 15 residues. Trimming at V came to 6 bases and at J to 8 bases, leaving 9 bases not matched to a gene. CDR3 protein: CASSRLAGFQDEQFF. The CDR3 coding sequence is TGTGCCAGCAGCCGACTAGCGGGATTTCAAGATGAGCAGTTCTTC.

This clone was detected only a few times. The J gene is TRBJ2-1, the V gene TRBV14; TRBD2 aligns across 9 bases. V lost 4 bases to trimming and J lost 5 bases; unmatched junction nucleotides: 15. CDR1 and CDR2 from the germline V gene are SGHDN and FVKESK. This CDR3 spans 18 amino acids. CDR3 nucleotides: TGTGCCAGCAGCCCCCTCACCCTGGGACTAGCCTCTAACAATGAGCAGTTCTTC. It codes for CASSPLTLGLASNNEQFF. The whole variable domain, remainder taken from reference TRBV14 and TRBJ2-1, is EAGVTQFPSHSVIEKGQTVTLRCDPISGHDNLYWYRRVMGKEIKFLLHFVKESKQDESGMPNNRFLAERTGGTYSTLKVQPAELEDSGVYFCASSPLTLGLASNNEQFFGPGTRLTVL.

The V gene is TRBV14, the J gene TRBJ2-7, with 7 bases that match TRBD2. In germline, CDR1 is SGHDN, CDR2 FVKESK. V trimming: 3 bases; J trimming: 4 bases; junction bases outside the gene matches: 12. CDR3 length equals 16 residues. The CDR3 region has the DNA TGTGCCAGCAGCCAGGGGGGGTGGCTCTCGGGATACGAGCAGTACTTC. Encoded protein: CASSQGGWLSGYEQYF.

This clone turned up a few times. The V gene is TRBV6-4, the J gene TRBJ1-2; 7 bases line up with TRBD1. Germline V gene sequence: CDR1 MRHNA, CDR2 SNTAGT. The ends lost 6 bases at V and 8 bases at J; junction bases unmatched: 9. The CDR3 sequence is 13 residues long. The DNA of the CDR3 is TGTGCCAGCAGCCCGACAGGGAAGGGCGGCTACACCTTC. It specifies CASSPTGKGGYTF.

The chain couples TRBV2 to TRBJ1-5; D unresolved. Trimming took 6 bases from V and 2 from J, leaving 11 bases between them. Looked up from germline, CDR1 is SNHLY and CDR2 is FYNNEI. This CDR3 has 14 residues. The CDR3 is CASSPEVGNQPQHF. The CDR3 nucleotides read TGTGCCAGCAGCCCGGAGGTCGGCAATCAGCCCCAGCATTTT. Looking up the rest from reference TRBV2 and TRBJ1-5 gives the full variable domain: EPEVTQTPSHQVTQMGQEVILRCVPISNHLYFYWYRQILGQKVEFLVSFYNNEISEKSEIFDDQFSVERPDGSNFTLKIRSTKLEDSAMYFCASSPEVGNQPQHFGDGTRLSIL.

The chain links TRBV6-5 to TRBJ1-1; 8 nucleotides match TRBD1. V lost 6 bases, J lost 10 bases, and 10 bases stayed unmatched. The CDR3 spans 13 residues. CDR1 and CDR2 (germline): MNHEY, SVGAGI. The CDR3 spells CASRDRVAHGAFF. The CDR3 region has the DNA TGTGCCAGCAGGGACAGGGTCGCCCATGGAGCTTTCTTT.

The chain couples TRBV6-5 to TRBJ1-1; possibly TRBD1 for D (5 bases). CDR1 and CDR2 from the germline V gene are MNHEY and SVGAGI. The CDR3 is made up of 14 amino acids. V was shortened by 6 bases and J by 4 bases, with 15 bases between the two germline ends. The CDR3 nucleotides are TGTGCCAGCAGCCTCAGGGCCCAGGTCACTGAAGCTTTCTTT. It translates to CASSLRAQVTEAFF.

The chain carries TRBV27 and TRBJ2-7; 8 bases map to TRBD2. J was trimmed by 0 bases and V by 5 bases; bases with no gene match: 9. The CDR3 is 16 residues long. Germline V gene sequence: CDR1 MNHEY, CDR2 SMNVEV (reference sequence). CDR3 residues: CASSPFSGESSYEQYF. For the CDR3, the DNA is TGTGCCAGCAGTCCCTTTAGCGGGGAAAGCTCCTACGAGCAGTACTTC.

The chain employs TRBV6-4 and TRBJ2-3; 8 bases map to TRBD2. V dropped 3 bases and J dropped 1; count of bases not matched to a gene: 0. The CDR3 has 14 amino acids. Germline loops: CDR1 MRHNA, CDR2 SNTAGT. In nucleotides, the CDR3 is TGTGCCAGCAGTGAGCGGGGGGGCACAGATACGCAGTATTTT. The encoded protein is CASSERGGTDTQYF.

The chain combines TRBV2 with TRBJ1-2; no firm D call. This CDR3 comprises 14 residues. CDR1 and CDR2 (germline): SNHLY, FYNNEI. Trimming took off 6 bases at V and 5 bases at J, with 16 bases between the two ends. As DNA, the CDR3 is TGTGCCAGCAGGGAGTTGACTGAGCGGTATGGCTACACCTTC. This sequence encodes CASRELTERYGYTF.

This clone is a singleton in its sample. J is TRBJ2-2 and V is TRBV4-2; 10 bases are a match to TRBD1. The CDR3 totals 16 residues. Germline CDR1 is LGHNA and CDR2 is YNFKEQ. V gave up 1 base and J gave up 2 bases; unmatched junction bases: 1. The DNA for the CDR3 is TGTGCCAGCAGCCAAGGGACAGGGGGAAACACCGGGGAGCTGTTTTTT. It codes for CASSQGTGGNTGELFF.

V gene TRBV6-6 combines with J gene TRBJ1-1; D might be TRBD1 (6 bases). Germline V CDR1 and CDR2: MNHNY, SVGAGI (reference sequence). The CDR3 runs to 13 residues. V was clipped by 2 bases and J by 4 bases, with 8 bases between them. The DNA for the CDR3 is TGTGCCAGCAGTTACGCGGACAGCACTGAAGCTTTCTTT. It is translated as CASSYADSTEAFF.

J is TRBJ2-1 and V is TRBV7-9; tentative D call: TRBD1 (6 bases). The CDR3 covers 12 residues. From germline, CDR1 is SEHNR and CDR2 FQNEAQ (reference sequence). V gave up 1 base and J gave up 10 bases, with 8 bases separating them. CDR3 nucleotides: TGTGCCAGCAGCTTAGTTGGGACAGAGCAGTTCTTC. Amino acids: CASSLVGTEQFF.